This T cell receptor (beta chain) was sequenced during a study of shared clonotypes between healthy human individuals. Study-level background: Three CD4 naive, three CD4 memory, two CD8 naive and one CD8 memory plate were used per donor.

Regarding the study as a whole: Investigators collected only blood, and repertoires in tissues likely differ.

Deep level was the assay's run setting. Source study methods: Quality scores were absent from the junction-only immunoSEQ sequences, so filtering differed. Generated by immunoSEQ multiplex PCR, the TCRdb table keeps only in-frame clones and is missing some. That table furnishes V, J and clone size, whereas the DNA furnished D and trimming. The top ten clones hold around 1% of a sample with about 2 million clones, about 95% of them seen once. A word on this clone: Its antigen remains unidentified.

With 6 bases clipped from V and 0 bases from J, the junction kept 7 bases outside the gene matches. The CDR3 consists of 15 residues. Germline V gives CDR1 MNHEY, CDR2 SVGAGI. As defined, naive CD8 cells were CD45RO-negative and positively selected for CCR7, with terminally differentiated effector memory CD45RA+ cells excluded. The receptor was derived from a young man in good health. Sequencing was performed on naive CD8+ T cells sorted from blood. The chain is built from TRBV6-5 and TRBJ2-7; 8 nucleotides match TRBD1. The CDR3 is CASSPLGTGSYEQYF. The CDR3 nucleotides read TGTGCCAGCAGCCCACTCGGGACAGGCTCCTACGAGCAGTACTTC.